This T cell receptor (beta chain) was sequenced in a study of chemoradiotherapy in HPV16-positive cancers. Clones were read by immunoSEQ multiplex PCR, and TCRdb kept only the in-frame ones, dropping some. The sample yields about 7,000 clones, roughly 79% seen once. Overall study results and limits: Non-HPV-specific T cells did not expand in tumors during treatment, whereas candidate HPV-specific clones and E7-related motifs did.

A word on this clone: Its specificity is not known.

The CDR3 contains 17 residues. The clonotype was recovered from a human donor with HPV-associated anogenital cancer. This chain links TRBV21-1 with TRBJ2-7; the table names TRBD1, a call not compared with the DNA. TRBV21-1 is an annotated pseudogene. This specimen was acquired from a patient who underwent chemoradiotherapy. The CDR3 nucleotides are TGTGCCAGCAGCAAAGGACAGGGTCCGCGGCTCTTGAACGAGCAGTACTTC. Its translation is CASSKGQGPRLLNEQYF.